A selection of T cell receptor beta chains follows, all from one sample in a study of blood T cells in healthy people across ages. TCRdb re-derived calls from the 5' RACE reads in MiXCR, one entry per CDR3 protein. The table records fewer than 900,000 distinct CDR3 sequences, 30% to 45% of them present only once. Sequenced sample: blood. The receptors originated from a young man in good health. The CDR3 runs from the conserved cysteine through the conserved F or W. D genes are given only for firm matches. Size values are once, few and many counts, or a class for expanded clones, and some rows have none.

DNA | CDR3 | J | V | D | size
TGCAGTGCTAGAGATCCGAGACTAGCGGGGACTGCGCCTAGCACAGATACGCAGTATTTT | CSARDPRLAGTAPSTDTQYF | TRBJ2-3 | TRBV20-1 | TRBD2 | NA
TGTGCCAGCGGGACAGGACGCACAGATACGCAGTATTTT | CASGTGRTDTQYF | TRBJ2-3 | TRBV2 | TRBD1 | many
TGCGCCAGCAGCCAAGATGGGTCAGCGGAGGCCTACTATGGCTACACCTTC | CASSQDGSAEAYYGYTF | TRBJ1-2 | TRBV4-1 | NA | NA
TGCAGCGCCGTGTCGTCCTACGAGCAGTACTTC | CSAVSSYEQYF | TRBJ2-7 | TRBV29-1 | NA | many
TGTGCCAGCAGGAGAGGACAGGCCTATAATTCACCCCTCCACTTT | CASRRGQAYNSPLHF | TRBJ1-6 | TRBV27 | TRBD1 | NA
TGTGCCAGCAGCTTAGCGGTGGACAGGATCTCCTACGAGCAGTACTTC | CASSLAVDRISYEQYF | TRBJ2-7 | TRBV7-2 | TRBD1 | few
TGCAGTGCTGCGCCAGTATTTTCAGACAATGAGCAGTTCTTC | CSAAPVFSDNEQFF | TRBJ2-1 | TRBV20-1 | NA | NA
TGTGCCAGCTCACCCTCTAGGACAGCAGGCACAGATACGCAGTATTTT | CASSPSRTAGTDTQYF | TRBJ2-3 | TRBV18 | NA | NA
TGTGCCACCAGCAGAGATTACACCGGGGAGCTGTTTTTT | CATSRDYTGELFF | TRBJ2-2 | TRBV15 | NA | few
TGCAGTGCTACAGCCTCGGGGGCAAGCTCCTACAATGAGCAGTTCTTC | CSATASGASSYNEQFF | TRBJ2-1 | TRBV20-1 | NA | few
TGTGCCGGCAGTTACGAGCCGGATAACTATGGCTACACCTTC | CAGSYEPDNYGYTF | TRBJ1-2 | TRBV6-6 | NA | NA
TGCGCCAGCAGCCTCCGACAGGGGTATGGCTACACCTTC | CASSLRQGYGYTF | TRBJ1-2 | TRBV12-3/TRBV12-4 | TRBD1 | many
TGTGCCAGCAGCTTAGCCCCCAGTAGCGGGGGTGAGCAGTTCTTC | CASSLAPSSGGEQFF | TRBJ2-1 | TRBV7-8 | TRBD2 | NA
TGCAGTGCTAACGACAGAGTCGGGCGATCAACCCCTGAAGCTTTCTTT | CSANDRVGRSTPEAFF | TRBJ1-1 | TRBV20-1 | NA | few
TGCGCCAGCAGCCAAGACAGTAGGTGGGAAGCTTTCTTT | CASSQDSRWEAFF | TRBJ1-1 | TRBV5-1 | NA | few
TGTGCCAGCAGTTTATCTAACCGTGACGAGCAGTACTTC | CASSLSNRDEQYF | TRBJ2-7 | TRBV28 | NA | NA
TGTGCCAGCAGCCCCTCGACAGCGTATCAAGAGACCCAGTACTTC | CASSPSTAYQETQYF | TRBJ2-5 | TRBV9 | NA | NA